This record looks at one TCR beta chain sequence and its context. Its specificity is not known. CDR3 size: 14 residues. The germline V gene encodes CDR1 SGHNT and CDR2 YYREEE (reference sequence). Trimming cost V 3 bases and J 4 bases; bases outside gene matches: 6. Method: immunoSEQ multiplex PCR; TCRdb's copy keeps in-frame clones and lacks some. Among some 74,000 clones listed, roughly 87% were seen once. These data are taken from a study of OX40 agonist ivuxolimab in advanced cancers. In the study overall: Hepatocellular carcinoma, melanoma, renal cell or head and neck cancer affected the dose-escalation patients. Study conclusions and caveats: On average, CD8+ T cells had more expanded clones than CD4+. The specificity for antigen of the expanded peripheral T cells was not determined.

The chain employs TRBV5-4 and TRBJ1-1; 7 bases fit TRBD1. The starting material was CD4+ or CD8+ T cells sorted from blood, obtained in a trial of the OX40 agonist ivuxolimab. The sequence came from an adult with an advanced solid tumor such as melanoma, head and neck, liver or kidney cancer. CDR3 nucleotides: TGTGCCAGCAGCTCCCAACAGGGGATCACTGAAGCTTTCTTT. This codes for CASSSQQGITEAFF.